The clone carrying this T cell receptor (beta chain) has ten or more counts. Its antigen remains unknown. The data derive from a study of CD8 T cells in ankylosing spondylitis. Study conclusions and caveats: CD8+ cells made up the disease-linked clones, which were relatively rare in peripheral blood. A motif of seven or eight highly homologous TCR beta variants was seen as apparently characteristic of ankylosing spondylitis blood.

5'-RACE, quantitative and with molecular barcodes, yielded the TCR beta libraries. TCRdb used MiXCR to reprocess the 5' RACE reads, holding one entry per CDR3 protein. The profile shows approximately 200,000 distinct CDR3 sequences, over 10% of them singletons. V was shortened by 1 base and J by 13 bases, with 8 bases between the two germline ends. CDR1 is SGHTA, CDR2 FQGNSA, per germline. The length of the CDR3 is 11 residues. Specimen: blood, either unsorted or a sorted T cell fraction (not recorded which). V is TRBV7-2 and J is TRBJ2-1; no definite D call. The clonotype was recovered from a female donor with ankylosing spondylitis or in good health (not recorded which). The CDR3: CASSLDEFQFF. The CDR3 nucleotides read TGTGCCAGCAGCTTAGACGAGTTCCAGTTCTTC.